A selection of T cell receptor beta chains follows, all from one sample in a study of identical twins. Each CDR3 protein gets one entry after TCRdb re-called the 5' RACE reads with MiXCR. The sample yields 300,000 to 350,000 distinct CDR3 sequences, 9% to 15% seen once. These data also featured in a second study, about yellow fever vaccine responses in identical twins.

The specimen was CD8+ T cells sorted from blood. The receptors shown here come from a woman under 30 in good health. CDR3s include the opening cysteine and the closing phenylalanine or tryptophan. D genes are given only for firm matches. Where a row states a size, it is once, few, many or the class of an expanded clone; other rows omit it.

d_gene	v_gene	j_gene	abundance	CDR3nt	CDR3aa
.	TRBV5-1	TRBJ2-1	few	TGCGCCAGCAGCTTGGTCGTCAACCCCCTCAACAATGAGCAGTTCTTC	CASSLVVNPLNNEQFF
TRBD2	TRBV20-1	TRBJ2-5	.	TGCAGTGCTAGAGATCGTTGGCGGGGGGTCATGGAGACCCAGTACTTC	CSARDRWRGVMETQYF
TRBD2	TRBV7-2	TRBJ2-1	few	TGTGCCAGCAGCTATAGCGGGGGGGGCGATGAGCAGTTCTTC	CASSYSGGGDEQFF
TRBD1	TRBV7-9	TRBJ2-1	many	TGTGCCAGCAGCATACCCCCGACAGGGGAAGGCAATGAGCAGTTCTTC	CASSIPPTGEGNEQFF
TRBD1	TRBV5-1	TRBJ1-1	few	TGCGCCAGCAGCTTGGGGGGACAGGGAGGTGAAGCTTTCTTT	CASSLGGQGGEAFF
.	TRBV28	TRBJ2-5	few	TGTGCCAGCAGTACCCGATCCCTCAAAGAGACCCAGTACTTC	CASSTRSLKETQYF
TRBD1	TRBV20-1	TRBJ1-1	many	TGCAGTGCTAGGAATGACAGGGCCACTGAAGCTTTCTTT	CSARNDRATEAFF
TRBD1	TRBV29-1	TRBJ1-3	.	TGCAGCGTTGAGCAGGACAGGGGTAGAAACACCATATATTTT	CSVEQDRGRNTIYF
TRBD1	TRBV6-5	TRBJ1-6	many	TGTGCCAGCAGTTACTTAGGGACAGGGTATTCACCCCTCCACTTT	CASSYLGTGYSPLHF
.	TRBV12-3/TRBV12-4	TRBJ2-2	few	TGTGCCAGCTCTATGGTTACCGGGGAGCTGTTTTTT	CASSMVTGELFF
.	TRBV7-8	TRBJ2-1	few	TGTGCCAGCAGCTTAGCAGGGCTTGGGGGCCCACACAATGAGCAGTTCTTC	CASSLAGLGGPHNEQFF
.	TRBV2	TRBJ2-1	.	TGTGCCACCCGTACAGACGACAATGAGCAGTTCTTC	CATRTDDNEQFF
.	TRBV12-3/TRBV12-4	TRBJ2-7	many	TGTGCCAGCAGTTTTAGGGGGAGCTACGAGCAGTACTTC	CASSFRGSYEQYF
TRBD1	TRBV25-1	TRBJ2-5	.	TGTGCCAGCAGTGAAGAGACAGGGATTCAAGAGACCCAGTACTTC	CASSEETGIQETQYF
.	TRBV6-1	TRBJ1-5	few	TGTGCCAGCAGTGATTGGGTGGACAGCAATCAGCCCCAGCATTTT	CASSDWVDSNQPQHF
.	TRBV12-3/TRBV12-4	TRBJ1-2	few	TGTGCCAGCAGTTTTGGCTCTGGTGGCTACACCTTC	CASSFGSGGYTF
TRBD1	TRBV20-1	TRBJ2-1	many	TGCAGTGCTCCTCAGGGGGACAGCTACAATGAGCAGTTCTTC	CSAPQGDSYNEQFF
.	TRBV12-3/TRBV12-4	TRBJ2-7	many	TGTGCCAGCAGTTTATTGCAGCCTAGCTCCTACGAGCAGTACTTC	CASSLLQPSSYEQYF
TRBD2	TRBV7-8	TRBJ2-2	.	TGTGCCAGCACCATTCCGGGACTAGCGGGGGCCTTGGAGGACACCGGGGAGCTGTTTTTT	CASTIPGLAGALEDTGELFF
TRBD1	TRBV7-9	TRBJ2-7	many	TGTGCCAGCAGCTTGACAGGGGGTGGATGGTCCTACGAGCAGTACTTC	CASSLTGGGWSYEQYF
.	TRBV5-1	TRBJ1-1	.	TGCGCCAGCAGCTTGGTACTCATGAACACTGAAGCTGTCTTT	CASSLVLMNTEAVF